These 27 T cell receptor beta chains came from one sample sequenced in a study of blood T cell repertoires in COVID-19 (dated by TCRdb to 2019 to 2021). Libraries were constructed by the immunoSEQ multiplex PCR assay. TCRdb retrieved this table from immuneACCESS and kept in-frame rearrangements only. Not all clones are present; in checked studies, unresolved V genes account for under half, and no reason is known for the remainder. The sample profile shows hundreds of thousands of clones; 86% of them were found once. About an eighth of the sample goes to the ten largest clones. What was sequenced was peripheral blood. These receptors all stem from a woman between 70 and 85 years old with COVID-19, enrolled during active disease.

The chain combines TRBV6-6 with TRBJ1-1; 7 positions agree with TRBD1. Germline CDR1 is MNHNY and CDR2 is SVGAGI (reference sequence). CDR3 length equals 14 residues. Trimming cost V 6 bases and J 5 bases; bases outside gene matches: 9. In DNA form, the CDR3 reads TGTGCCAGCAGACCGGGACAGACGGGAACTGAAGCTTTCTTT. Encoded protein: CASRPGQTGTEAFF.

The CDR3 DNA sequence: TGCGCCAGCAGCCTAACAGCTAATTCACCCCTCCACTTT. Protein product: CASSLTANSPLHF. This chain uses TRBV4-1 with TRBJ1-6, with D uncertain. This CDR3 is built from 13 residues. V was clipped by 4 bases and J by 6 bases, with 7 bases between them. CDR1 is MGHRA and CDR2 is YSYEKL in the germline V gene.

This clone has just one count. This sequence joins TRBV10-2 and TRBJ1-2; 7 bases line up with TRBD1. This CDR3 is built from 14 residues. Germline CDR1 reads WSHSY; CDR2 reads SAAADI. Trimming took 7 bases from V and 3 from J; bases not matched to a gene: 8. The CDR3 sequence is CASNEGAIDYGYTF. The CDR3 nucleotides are TGCGCCAGCAACGAGGGGGCTATTGACTATGGCTACACCTTC.

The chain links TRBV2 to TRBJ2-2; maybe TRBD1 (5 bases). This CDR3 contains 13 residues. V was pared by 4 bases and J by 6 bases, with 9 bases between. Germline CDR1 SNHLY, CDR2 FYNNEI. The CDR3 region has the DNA TGTGCCAGCAGTGCTTCAGGGTCCGGGGAGCTGTTTTTT. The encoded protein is CASSASGSGELFF.

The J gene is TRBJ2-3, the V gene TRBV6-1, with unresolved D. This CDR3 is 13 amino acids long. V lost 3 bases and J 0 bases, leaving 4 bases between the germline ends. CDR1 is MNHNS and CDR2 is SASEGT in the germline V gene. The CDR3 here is CASSDRSTDTQYF. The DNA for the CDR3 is TGTGCCAGCAGTGACCGGAGCACAGATACGCAGTATTTT.

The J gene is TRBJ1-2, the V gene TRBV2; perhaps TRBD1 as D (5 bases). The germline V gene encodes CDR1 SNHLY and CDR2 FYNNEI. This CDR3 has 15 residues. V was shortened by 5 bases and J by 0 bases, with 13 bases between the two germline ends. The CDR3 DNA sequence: TGTGCCAGCAGTCCCTCAGGGAAGGCTAACTATGGCTACACCTTC. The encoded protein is CASSPSGKANYGYTF.

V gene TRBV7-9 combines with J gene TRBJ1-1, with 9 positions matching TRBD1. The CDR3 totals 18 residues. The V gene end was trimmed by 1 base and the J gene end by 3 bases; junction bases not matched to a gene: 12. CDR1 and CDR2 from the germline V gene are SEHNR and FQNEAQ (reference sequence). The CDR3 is CASSLGTGGGMGDTEAFF. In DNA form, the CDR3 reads TGTGCCAGCAGCTTAGGTACAGGGGGCGGGATGGGAGACACTGAAGCTTTCTTT.

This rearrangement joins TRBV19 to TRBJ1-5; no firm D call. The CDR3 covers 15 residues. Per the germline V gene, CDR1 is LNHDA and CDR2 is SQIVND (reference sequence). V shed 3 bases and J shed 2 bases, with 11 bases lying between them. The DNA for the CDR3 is TGTGCCAGTAGTATGTCAGCCGGGGGCAATCAGCCCCAGCATTTT. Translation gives CASSMSAGGNQPQHF.

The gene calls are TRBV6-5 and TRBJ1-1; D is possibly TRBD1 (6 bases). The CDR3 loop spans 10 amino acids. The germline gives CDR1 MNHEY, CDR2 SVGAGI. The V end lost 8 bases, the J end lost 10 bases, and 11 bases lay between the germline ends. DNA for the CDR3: TGTGCCAGCTCACAGGGTGTAGCTTTCTTT. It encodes CASSQGVAFF.

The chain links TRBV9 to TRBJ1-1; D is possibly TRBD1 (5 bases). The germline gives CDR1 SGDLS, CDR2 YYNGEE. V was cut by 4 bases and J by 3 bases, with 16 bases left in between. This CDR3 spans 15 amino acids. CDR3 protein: CASSRSGGRDTEAFF. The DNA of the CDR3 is TGTGCCAGCAGCCGTAGCGGGGGGAGGGACACTGAAGCTTTCTTT.

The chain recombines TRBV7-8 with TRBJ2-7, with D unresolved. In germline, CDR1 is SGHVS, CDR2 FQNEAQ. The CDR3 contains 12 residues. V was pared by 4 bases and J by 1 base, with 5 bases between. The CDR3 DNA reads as TGTGCCAGCAGCTATGAGTCCTACGAGCAGTACTTC. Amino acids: CASSYESYEQYF.

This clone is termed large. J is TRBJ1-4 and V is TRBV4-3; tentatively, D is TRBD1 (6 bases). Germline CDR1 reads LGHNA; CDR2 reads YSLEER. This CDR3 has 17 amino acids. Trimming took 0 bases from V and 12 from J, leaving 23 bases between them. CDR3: CASSQEEGTGPKGELFF. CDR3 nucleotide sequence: TGCGCCAGCAGCCAAGAAGAGGGAACAGGGCCCAAGGGAGAACTGTTTTTT.

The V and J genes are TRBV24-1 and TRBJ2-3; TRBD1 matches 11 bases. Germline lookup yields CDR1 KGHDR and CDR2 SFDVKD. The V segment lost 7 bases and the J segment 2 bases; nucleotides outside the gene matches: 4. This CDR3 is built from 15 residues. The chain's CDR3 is CATRGQGGHTDTQYF. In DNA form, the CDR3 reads TGTGCCACCAGGGGACAGGGGGGGCACACAGATACGCAGTATTTT.

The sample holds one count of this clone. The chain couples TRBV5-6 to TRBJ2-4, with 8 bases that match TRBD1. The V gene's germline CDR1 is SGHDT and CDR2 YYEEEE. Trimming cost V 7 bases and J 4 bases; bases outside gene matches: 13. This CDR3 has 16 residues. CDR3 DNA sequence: TGTGCCAGCTCAAAGCGGTTGACAGGGGCTAAAAACATTCAGTACTTC. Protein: CASSKRLTGAKNIQYF.

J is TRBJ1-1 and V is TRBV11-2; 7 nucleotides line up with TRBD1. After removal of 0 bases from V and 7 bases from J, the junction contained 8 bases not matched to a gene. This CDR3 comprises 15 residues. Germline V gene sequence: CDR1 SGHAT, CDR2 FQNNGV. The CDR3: CASSLELTRDSEAFF. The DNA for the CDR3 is TGTGCCAGCAGCTTAGAGCTTACTAGGGACAGTGAAGCTTTCTTT.

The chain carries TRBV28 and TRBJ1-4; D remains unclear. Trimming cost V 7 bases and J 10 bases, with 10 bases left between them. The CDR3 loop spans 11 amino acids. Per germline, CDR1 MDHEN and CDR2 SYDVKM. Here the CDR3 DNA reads TGTGCCAGCAATCAGGCAGGAAAACTGTTTTTT. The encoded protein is CASNQAGKLFF.

This chain's CDR3 is CASGTGGNEQFF. Written as DNA, the CDR3 is TGTGCCAGCGGGACAGGGGGCAATGAGCAGTTCTTC. This sequence joins TRBV9 and TRBJ2-1, with 11 bases that match TRBD1. The germline V gene has CDR1 SGDLS and CDR2 YYNGEE. CDR3 size: 12 residues. V lost 7 bases to trimming and J lost 6 bases; unmatched junction nucleotides: 0.

CDR3 bases: TGTGCCAGCAGTCTCCACTACACTGAAGCTTTCTTT. Amino acids: CASSLHYTEAFF. The rearrangement links TRBV2 to TRBJ1-1, with D unclear. The CDR3 covers 12 residues. Germline V gene lookup returns CDR1 SNHLY and CDR2 FYNNEI. Trimming shortened V by 5 bases and J by 3 bases, and 7 bases separated the two germline ends.

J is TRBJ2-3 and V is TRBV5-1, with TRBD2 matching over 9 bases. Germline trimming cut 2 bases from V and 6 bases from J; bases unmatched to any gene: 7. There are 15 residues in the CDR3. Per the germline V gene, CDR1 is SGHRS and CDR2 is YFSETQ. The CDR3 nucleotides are TGCGCCAGCAGCTTTCCCAGCGGGGGGAGGGATACGCAGTATTTT. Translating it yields CASSFPSGGRDTQYF.

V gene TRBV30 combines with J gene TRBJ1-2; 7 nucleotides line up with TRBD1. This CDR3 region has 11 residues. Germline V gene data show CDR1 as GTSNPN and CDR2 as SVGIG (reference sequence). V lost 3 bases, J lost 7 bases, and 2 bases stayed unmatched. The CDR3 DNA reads TGTGCCTGGAGGACAGGGCTTGGCTACACCTTC. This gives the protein CAWRTGLGYTF.

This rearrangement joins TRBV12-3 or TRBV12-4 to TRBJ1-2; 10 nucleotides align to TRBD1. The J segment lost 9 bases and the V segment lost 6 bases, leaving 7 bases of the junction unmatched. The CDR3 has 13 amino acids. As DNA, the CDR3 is TGTGCCAGCAGCCACTCGACAGGGGGCCGCTACACCTTC. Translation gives CASSHSTGGRYTF.

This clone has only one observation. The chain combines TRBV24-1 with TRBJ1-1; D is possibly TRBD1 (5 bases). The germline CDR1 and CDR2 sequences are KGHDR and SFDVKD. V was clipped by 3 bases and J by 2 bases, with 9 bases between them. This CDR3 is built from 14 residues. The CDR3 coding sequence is TGTGCCACCAGTGATAGTACAGGAAACACTGAAGCTTTCTTT. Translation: CATSDSTGNTEAFF.

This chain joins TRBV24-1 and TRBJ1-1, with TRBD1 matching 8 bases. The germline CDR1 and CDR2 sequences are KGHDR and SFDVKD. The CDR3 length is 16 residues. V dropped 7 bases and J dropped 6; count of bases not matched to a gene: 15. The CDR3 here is CATRGLGTGDEAEAFF. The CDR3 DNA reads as TGTGCCACCAGGGGGCTCGGGACAGGTGATGAAGCTGAAGCTTTCTTT.

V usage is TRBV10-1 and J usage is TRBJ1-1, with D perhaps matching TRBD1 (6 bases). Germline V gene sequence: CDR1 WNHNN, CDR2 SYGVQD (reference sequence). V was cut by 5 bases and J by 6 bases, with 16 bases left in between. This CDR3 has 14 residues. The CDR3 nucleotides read TGCGCCAGCAGTATAGGACAACCAGGGGCTGAAGCTTTCTTT. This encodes CASSIGQPGAEAFF.

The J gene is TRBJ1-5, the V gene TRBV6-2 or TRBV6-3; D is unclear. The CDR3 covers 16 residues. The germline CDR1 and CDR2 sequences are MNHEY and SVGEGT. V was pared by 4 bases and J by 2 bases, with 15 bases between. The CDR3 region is CASSLGGYPGNQPQHF. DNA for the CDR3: TGTGCCAGCAGTTTAGGCGGCTACCCAGGCAATCAGCCCCAGCATTTT.

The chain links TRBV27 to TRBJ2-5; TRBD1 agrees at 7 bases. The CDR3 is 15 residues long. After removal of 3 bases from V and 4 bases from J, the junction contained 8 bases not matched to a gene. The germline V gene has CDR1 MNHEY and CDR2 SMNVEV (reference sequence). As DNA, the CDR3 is TGTGCCAGCAGTTTCCCTCGGACAGGACTAGAGACCCAGTACTTC. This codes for CASSFPRTGLETQYF.

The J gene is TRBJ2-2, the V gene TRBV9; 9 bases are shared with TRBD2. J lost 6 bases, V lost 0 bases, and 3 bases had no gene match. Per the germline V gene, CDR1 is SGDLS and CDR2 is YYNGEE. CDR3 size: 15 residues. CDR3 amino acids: CASSVGTSVAGELFF. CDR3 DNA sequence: TGTGCCAGCAGCGTAGGGACTAGCGTGGCCGGGGAGCTGTTTTTT.